A single sample is the source of the 21 T cell receptor beta chains below, sequenced in a study of shared clonotypes between healthy human individuals. Produced via immunoSEQ multiplex PCR; TCRdb's table is partial and in-frame only. The sample holds about 700,000 clones, 90% to 95% seen once. It was CD45RO-negative cells, positively selected for CCR7, that made up naive CD8 cells, with terminally differentiated effector memory CD45RA+ cells excluded. The sample comprised naive CD8+ T cells sorted from blood. The receptors shown here come from a man aged 25-45 years in good health.

The chain is built from TRBV1 and TRBJ2-7; the table's D call of TRBD2 was not tested on the DNA. TRBV1 is tagged as a pseudogene. This CDR3 spans 15 amino acids. CDR3 in amino acids: CTSSQRLAGVGEQYF. CDR3 in DNA: TGCACCAGCAGCCAGCGACTAGCGGGAGTGGGCGAGCAGTACTTC.

This chain joins TRBV6-5 and TRBJ2-7; D is unresolved. V lost 4 bases to trimming and J lost 2 bases, with 12 bases between them. The germline gives CDR1 MNHEY, CDR2 SVGAGI. The CDR3 contains 14 residues. For the CDR3, the DNA is TGTGCCAGCAGTTCGGTCAGGAGCACCTACGAGCAGTACTTC. As protein: CASSSVRSTYEQYF.

In the case of this clone: The sample holds other DNA sequences that translate to the same CDR3. This CDR3 is CASSLRQGSYEQYF. The CDR3 coding sequence is TGTGCCAGCAGCTTAAGGCAGGGCTCCTACGAGCAGTACTTC. The chain joins TRBV7-9 to TRBJ2-7; a possible D gene is TRBD1 (5 bases). In germline, CDR1 is SEHNR, CDR2 FQNEAQ (reference sequence). The CDR3 totals 14 residues. V shed 2 bases and J shed 0 bases, with 8 bases lying between them.

This chain joins TRBV6-5 and TRBJ2-7; D perhaps matches TRBD1 (5 bases). CDR1 and CDR2 from the germline V gene are MNHEY and SVGAGI. Trimming left V 4 bases short and J 6 bases short, with 7 bases between. CDR3 size: 11 residues. CDR3 in amino acids: CASSLGVEQYF. DNA of the CDR3: TGTGCCAGCAGTTTAGGGGTCGAGCAGTACTTC.

This chain uses TRBV28 with TRBJ2-7; D may be TRBD1 (6 bases). The CDR3 has 13 amino acids. In germline, CDR1 is MDHEN, CDR2 SYDVKM. The ends were cut back, 1 base at V and 3 bases at J, with 7 bases in the middle. CDR3 protein: CASSLLQGYEQYF. The DNA of the CDR3 is TGTGCCAGCAGTTTATTACAGGGCTACGAGCAGTACTTC. Looking up the rest from reference TRBV28 and TRBJ2-7 gives the full variable domain: DVKVTQSSRYLVKRTGEKVFLECVQDMDHENMFWYRQDPGLGLRLIYFSYDVKMKEKGDIPEGYSVSREKKERFSLILESASTNQTSMYLCASSLLQGYEQYFGPGTRLTVT.

The CDR3, as DNA: TGTGCCAGCAGTTCGGGACTTGTAGAGACCCAGTACTTC. This codes for CASSSGLVETQYF. V and J are TRBV27 and TRBJ2-5, with D possibly being TRBD2 (6 bases). With 4 bases removed from V and 4 bases from J, the gap between germline ends came to 10 bases. The CDR3 extends over 13 amino acids. The germline V gene has CDR1 MNHEY and CDR2 SMNVEV (reference sequence).

The gene calls are TRBV27 and TRBJ2-3; 10 bases are shared with TRBD2. The junction had 9 bases not matched to a gene; V was cut back by 5 bases and J by 4 bases. CDR1 MNHEY and CDR2 SMNVEV come from the germline V gene (reference sequence). The CDR3 length is 16 residues. Here the CDR3 DNA reads TGTGCCAGCAGTCCCTTAAGCGGGAGGGCCGCAGATACGCAGTATTTT. This sequence encodes CASSPLSGRAADTQYF.

V gene TRBV28 combines with J gene TRBJ2-2, with a possible D match to TRBD1 (6 bases). This CDR3 is built from 19 residues. CDR1 is MDHEN, CDR2 SYDVKM, per germline. The V end was cut by 6 bases, the J end by 2 bases, with 25 bases between. The CDR3 loop reads CASSSPVFVSQGNTGELFF. DNA of the CDR3: TGTGCCAGCAGCTCCCCGGTTTTTGTATCACAGGGAAACACCGGGGAGCTGTTTTTT.

Worth noting for this clone: This sample includes further DNA sequences coding for the same CDR3. V and J are TRBV6-5 and TRBJ1-1, with TRBD1 as a possible D gene (5 bases). V dropped 3 bases and J dropped 1 base, with 6 bases sitting between them. The CDR3 spans 13 residues. The germline CDR1 and CDR2 sequences are MNHEY and SVGAGI. In DNA, the CDR3 is TGTGCCAGCAGTTATGGGGGGAACACTGAAGCTTTCTTT. Its protein product is CASSYGGNTEAFF.

J is TRBJ1-2 and V is TRBV2, with TRBD1 matching over 8 bases. CDR1 and CDR2 (germline): SNHLY, FYNNEI. The V segment lost 11 bases and the J segment 6 bases; nucleotides outside the gene matches: 17. The CDR3 loop spans 15 amino acids. This CDR3 reads CAAPGQAFLLDGYTF. CDR3 DNA: TGTGCCGCTCCGGGACAGGCCTTCTTACTCGATGGCTACACCTTC.

The CDR3 DNA is TGCGCCAGCAGCGCTATCTCTGGCACAGATACGCAGTATTTT. This sequence encodes CASSAISGTDTQYF. The chain has TRBV4-1 and TRBJ2-3, with D unresolved. V lost 5 bases, J lost 1 base, and 10 bases lay in between. The CDR3 has 14 residues. Germline CDR1 reads MGHRA; CDR2 reads YSYEKL.

The chain combines TRBV6-4 with TRBJ2-7; TRBD2 agrees at 9 bases. Germline trimming cut 3 bases from V and 6 bases from J; bases unmatched to any gene: 9. Germline V gene lookup returns CDR1 MRHNA and CDR2 SNTAGT. This CDR3 spans 15 amino acids. This CDR3 reads CASSEGVAGVSEQYF. The CDR3 DNA is TGTGCCAGCAGTGAAGGGGTAGCGGGAGTATCCGAGCAGTACTTC.

This sequence joins TRBV14 and TRBJ2-7, with D possibly TRBD1 on 6 matching bases. The CDR3 contains 15 residues. CDR1 and CDR2 (germline): SGHDN, FVKESK. V was clipped by 1 base and J by 0 bases, with 10 bases between them. As DNA, the CDR3 is TGTGCCAGCAGCCAAGTACCACAGGGCTCCTACGAGCAGTACTTC. Translated, it gives CASSQVPQGSYEQYF.

The gene calls are TRBV5-1 and TRBJ2-5; perhaps TRBD2 as D (6 bases). CDR1 SGHRS and CDR2 YFSETQ come from the germline V gene. The length of the CDR3 is 17 residues. Trimming stripped 4 bases from V and 2 bases from J, with 21 bases between. In DNA form, the CDR3 reads TGCGCCAGCAGCGACCGGCCGGGACTGGGATTACAAGAGACCCAGTACTTC. As protein: CASSDRPGLGLQETQYF.

This clone has only one observation. V gene TRBV6-5 combines with J gene TRBJ2-1; 8 bases align to TRBD2. V was clipped by 2 bases and J by 8 bases; unmatched bases: 8. CDR3 length equals 15 residues. Germline V lookup: CDR1 MNHEY, CDR2 SVGAGI. This chain's CDR3 is CASSYGLAGRDEQFF. The DNA for the CDR3 is TGTGCCAGCAGTTACGGGCTAGCGGGTAGAGATGAGCAGTTCTTC.

This clone occurred once. The CDR3 DNA reads as TGTGCCAGCAGCTTCCGATCAAATGAGCAGTTCTTC. This sequence encodes CASSFRSNEQFF. J is TRBJ2-1 and V is TRBV7-9; D not certain. V lost 3 bases and J 7 bases, leaving 7 bases between the germline ends. The CDR3 covers 12 residues. Germline-derived CDR1 and CDR2 are SEHNR and FQNEAQ (reference sequence).

The chain carries TRBV28 and TRBJ2-7; TRBD2 matches at 14 bases. Germline assignment: CDR1 MDHEN and CDR2 SYDVKM. The CDR3 has 14 amino acids. The ends lost 5 bases at V and 6 bases at J; junction bases unmatched: 3. The CDR3 coding sequence is TGTGCCAGCAGTCCGGGACTAGCGGGAGCCGAGCAGTACTTC. This translates into CASSPGLAGAEQYF.

This clone appeared a single time. CDR3 amino acids: CASSPNWGNEQFF. The CDR3 nucleotides are TGTGCCAGCAGCCCAAACTGGGGCAATGAGCAGTTCTTC. The V call is TRBV7-3, the J call TRBJ2-1; no definite D call. This CDR3 is 13 amino acids long. The germline V gene encodes CDR1 SGHTA and CDR2 FQGTGA. V dropped 5 bases and J dropped 6 bases, with 11 bases sitting between them.

The chain recombines TRBV19 with TRBJ2-1, with 12 bases lining up with TRBD2. V lost 1 base to trimming and J lost 8 bases; unmatched junction nucleotides: 3. There are 15 residues in the CDR3. Germline V gene data show CDR1 as LNHDA and CDR2 as SQIVND (reference sequence). The CDR3 nucleotides read TGTGCCAGTAGTATAGGACTAGCGGGAGTGGATGAGCAGTTCTTC. It translates to CASSIGLAGVDEQFF.

The rearrangement links TRBV27 to TRBJ2-3, with D unresolved. CDR3 length equals 13 residues. The V and J ends lost 4 bases and 4 bases respectively, with 9 bases between them. From germline, CDR1 is MNHEY and CDR2 SMNVEV (reference sequence). The CDR3, as DNA: TGTGCCAGCAGTTACGATTTATCAGATACGCAGTATTTT. It yields the protein CASSYDLSDTQYF.

The chain is built from TRBV11-1 and TRBJ2-2; 8 nucleotides agree with TRBD1. V shed 2 bases and J 7 bases; nucleotides not matched to a gene: 15. The germline CDR1 and CDR2 sequences are SGHAT and FQDESV (reference sequence). The CDR3 is made up of 18 amino acids. The CDR3 DNA reads as TGTGCCAGCAGCTTACAACCCAGCAGCCGGACAGGGATCGGGGAGCTGTTTTTT. This codes for CASSLQPSSRTGIGELFF.